These T cell receptor beta chains were read from a single sample in a study of molecular identifiers for immune sequencing clone quantification. MiXCR, run by TCRdb on the PCR reads, gives a single entry per CDR3 protein. Of a few hundred thousand distinct CDR3 sequences in the sample, approximately 25% are singletons; the top ten hold under 0.8%. Specimen: naive CD8+ T cells from blood, with Jurkat cell RNA spiked in. The receptors shown here come from a human donor in good health. Some libraries in this study had Jurkat cell RNA spiked in. Each CDR3 is given with its conserved first and last residue.

CDR3 length | J gene | V gene | CDR3 protein
16 | TRBJ2-2 | TRBV7-9 | CASSPLAAGDTGELFF
15 | TRBJ1-5 | TRBV30 | CAWGLGTGRFQPQHF
13 | TRBJ1-5 | TRBV20-1 | CSARDQLSQPQHF
13 | TRBJ2-3 | TRBV15 | CATAEFLTDTQYF
15 | TRBJ1-2 | TRBV6-2/TRBV6-3 | CAIVTGSVTGYGYTF
15 | TRBJ2-7 | TRBV6-1 | CASSEAPGGAYEQYF
17 | TRBJ2-7 | TRBV7-9 | CASSLNSGRTTGNEQYF
12 | TRBJ1-4 | TRBV15 | CATSRNQEKLLF
11 | TRBJ2-1 | TRBV7-9 | CASSLGLVVFF
15 | TRBJ1-1 | TRBV29-1 | CSVEGLDRAGTEAFF
15 | TRBJ1-1 | TRBV19 | CASSIEGGRSPEAFF
15 | TRBJ1-6 | TRBV6-5 | CASSLVPGSNSPLHF
13 | TRBJ2-7 | TRBV13 | CASSSGEGYEQYF
17 | TRBJ1-1 | TRBV3-1 | CASSQDRMGTSVAEAFF
13 | TRBJ2-3 | TRBV9 | CASSQGVSYTQYF
16 | TRBJ2-3 | TRBV29-1 | CSVEGPGGPSTDTQYF
17 | TRBJ2-3 | TRBV9 | CASSVAGLAGETDTQYF
10 | TRBJ2-2 | TRBV27 | CATLTGELFF
13 | TRBJ2-2 | TRBV24-1 | CATSALRTGELFF
15 | TRBJ2-7 | TRBV7-6 | CASSLTDSPGHEQYF
13 | TRBJ2-7 | TRBV5-3 | CASSNWDSYEQYF
14 | TRBJ2-7 | TRBV20-1 | CSAPLWRQEYEQCF
13 | TRBJ1-1 | TRBV6-5 | CASRAAVDTEAFF
13 | TRBJ2-1 | TRBV7-6 | CASSKGPSNEQFF
12 | TRBJ2-1 | TRBV30 | CAWSVVFNEQFF
14 | TRBJ1-5 | TRBV5-3 | CASSLVGDNQPQHF
12 | TRBJ1-5 | TRBV28 | CATQGSNQPQHF
16 | TRBJ2-3 | TRBV5-6 | CASRLQTSSSTDTQYF
15 | TRBJ1-5 | TRBV12-3/TRBV12-4 | CASSSLVVNNQPQHF
11 | TRBJ2-1 | TRBV29-1 | CSVGGVNEQFF
14 | TRBJ2-6 | TRBV12-3/TRBV12-4 | CASSVDTGANVLTF
12 | TRBJ2-2 | TRBV29-1 | CSVRPATGELFF
15 | TRBJ2-2 | TRBV19 | CASSYMAGGTGELFF
17 | TRBJ1-4 | TRBV18 | CASSPDGTPATNEKLFF
14 | TRBJ1-5 | TRBV7-9 | CANRDEGDRQPQHF
13 | TRBJ2-7 | TRBV29-1 | CSVEAPASYEQYF
18 | TRBJ2-2 | TRBV24-1 | CATSGGMLGETNTGELFF
15 | TRBJ2-6 | TRBV7-9 | CASSPKGAGANVLTF
12 | TRBJ1-1 | TRBV6-2/TRBV6-3 | CASQRANTEAFF